These 13 T cell receptor beta chains originate from one sample sequenced in a study of T cell clonality in common variable immunodeficiency (dated by TCRdb to the mid-2010s). The protocol used for the library was the immunoSEQ multiplex PCR assay. This immuneACCESS table, as held by TCRdb, lists in-frame sequences with V and J called but not all clones. Of the missing ones, under half trace to an unresolved V gene in checked studies; the others have no known cause. The data for this sample show tens of thousands of clones, each detected more than once. Less than 15% of the sample is taken by the ten largest. The specimen sequenced was peripheral blood mononuclear cells. These receptors were taken from a person between 18 and 75 years old in good health.

This clone was seen many times. The read terminates 3 residues before the CDR3 end, so the remaining end is supplied by the germline J gene. The rearrangement joins TRBV7-3 to TRBJ2-7, with 9 bases that match TRBD1. The CDR3 is 15 residues long. Germline loops: CDR1 SGHTA, CDR2 FQGTGA. V gave up 3 bases and J gave up 3 bases; unmatched junction bases: 6. CDR3 region: CASSLDRGYVYEQYF. The CDR3 DNA, read in part, is TGTGCCAGCAGCTTGGACAGGGGCTATGTCTACGAG.

This clone has at least ten counts. The read comes to an end 3 residues before the CDR3 does, leaving the germline J gene to fill in the end. The chain recombines TRBV12-3 or TRBV12-4 with TRBJ1-3; unclear D gene. The CDR3 is 14 residues long. Trimming cost V 3 bases and J 0 bases, with 6 bases left between them. Incomplete CDR3 DNA: TGTGCCAGCAGTTTTTGGGCCTCTGGAAACACC. It yields the protein CASSFWASGNT. The full CDR3 is CASSFWASGNTIYF.

The table lists this clone with many counts. From the germline J gene comes the end of the CDR3, since the read stops 3 residues before it. The V call is TRBV7-6, the J call TRBJ1-2; 8 bases are shared with TRBD1. The CDR3 has 15 amino acids. V lost 4 bases to trimming and J lost 0 bases; unmatched junction nucleotides: 4. Germline CDR1 reads SGHVS; CDR2 reads FNYEAQ. The CDR3 is CASSSGDRSNYGYTF. Incomplete CDR3 DNA: TGTGCCAGCAGCTCCGGGGACAGGTCTAACTATGGC.

There are a few counts of this clone. The sequence runs out 3 residues before the end of the CDR3; the remainder is reconstructed from the germline J gene. The chain has TRBV11-1 and TRBJ2-7; D may be TRBD2 (6 bases). Germline-derived CDR1 and CDR2 are SGHAT and FQDESV (reference sequence). CDR3 length: 14 amino acids. V lost 3 bases to trimming and J lost 6 bases, with 15 bases between them. Partial CDR3 DNA: TGTGCCAGCAGCTTCGGCGGGGCTTCGCGCGAG. It is translated as CASSFGGASRE. The full CDR3 sequence reads CASSFGGASREQYF.

This clone has ten or more counts. The read stops 3 residues short of the end of the CDR3; the missing end is completed from the germline J gene. The rearrangement joins TRBV4-1 to TRBJ1-4; 8 positions agree with TRBD1. The CDR3 totals 15 residues. Losses at the gene ends were 2 bases for V and 6 bases for J; bases not matched to a gene: 5. Germline CDR1 and CDR2: MGHRA and YSYEKL. The CDR3: CASSQPTGADEKLFF. CDR3 bases read: TGCGCCAGCAGCCAACCGACAGGGGCTGATGAAAAA.

This clone was recorded at least ten times. The CDR3 extends 3 residues past the end of the read, so its final part is completed from the germline J gene. The J gene is TRBJ2-6, the V gene TRBV5-6; D remains unclear. V lost 0 bases and J 2 bases, leaving 6 bases between the germline ends. There are 15 residues in the CDR3. CDR1 and CDR2 (germline): SGHDT, YYEEEE. Incomplete CDR3 DNA: TGTGCCAGCAGCTTGGTCAGTGCTGGGGCCAACGTC. Its protein product is CASSLVSAGANV. The full CDR3 protein is CASSLVSAGANVLTF.

This clone was seen ten or more times. The CDR3 end lies 3 residues beyond the end of the read and is filled in from the germline J gene. The chain is built from TRBV20-1 and TRBJ2-5; D may be TRBD2 (5 bases). Per germline, CDR1 DFQATT and CDR2 SNEGSKA (reference sequence). The CDR3 has 15 residues. V lost 4 bases to trimming and J lost 5 bases, with 20 bases between them. The CDR3 sequence is CSAKYHELVEETQYF. The part of the CDR3 DNA that was read is TGCAGTGCTAAGTACCACGAACTAGTAGAGGAGACC.

This clone has a handful of counts. From the germline J gene comes the end of the CDR3, since the read stops 3 residues before it. The chain joins TRBV7-6 to TRBJ1-3, with a tentative D call TRBD1 (5 bases). Trimming left V 8 bases short and J 4 bases short, with 21 bases between. CDR3 length equals 16 residues. In germline, CDR1 is SGHVS, CDR2 FNYEAQ. The CDR3 here is CASATGPGGSGNTIYF. Partial CDR3 DNA: TGTGCCAGCGCGACGGGACCCGGGGGATCCGGAAACACC.

This clone was seen many times. The read is 3 residues too short to cover the CDR3 end, so that end is filled in from the germline J gene. The chain recombines TRBV20-1 with TRBJ1-2; TRBD1 agrees at 7 bases. V lost 3 bases and J lost 4; bases outside the gene matches: 11. CDR3 length equals 15 residues. Germline-derived CDR1 and CDR2 are DFQATT and SNEGSKA (reference sequence). The sequenced part of the CDR3 DNA is TGCAGTGCTAGTAACCGAGGGGGCAGGGTCTATGGC. This sequence encodes CSASNRGGRVYG. The whole CDR3 is CSASNRGGRVYGYTF.

There are many counts of this clone. The sequenced fragment ends 3 residues before the CDR3 boundary, so the rest is inferred from the germline J gene. The gene calls are TRBV5-4 and TRBJ2-1, with TRBD2 matching over 11 bases. This CDR3 spans 16 amino acids. Germline loops: CDR1 SGHNT, CDR2 YYREEE (reference sequence). V was pared by 4 bases and J by 7 bases, with 10 bases of the junction left unmatched. The CDR3 loop is CASSTVTSGVWNEQFF. The part of the CDR3 DNA that was read is TGTGCCAGCAGCACAGTGACTAGCGGGGTTTGGAATGAG.

This clone was recorded at least ten times. Read coverage stops 3 residues before the CDR3 terminus; the germline J gene supplies the remainder. The genes are TRBV6-2 or TRBV6-3 and TRBJ2-2; 9 bases agree with TRBD1. Looked up from germline, CDR1 is MNHEY and CDR2 is SVGEGT. The CDR3 extends over 15 amino acids. Trimming cost V 4 bases and J 4 bases; bases outside gene matches: 4. CDR3 protein: CASSSRDRVTGELFF. The sequenced part of the CDR3 DNA is TGTGCCAGCAGTTCCCGGGACAGGGTCACCGGGGAG.

This clone was picked up many times. The read is 3 residues too short to cover the CDR3 end, so that end is filled in from the germline J gene. The chain couples TRBV6-2 or TRBV6-3 to TRBJ2-3; TRBD1 might be the D (5 bases). V lost 6 bases and J lost 2, with 12 bases in between. The CDR3 sequence is 14 residues long. The V gene's germline CDR1 is MNHEY and CDR2 SVGEGT. The CDR3 loop is CASRPGKTTDTQYF. CDR3 DNA (partial): TGTGCCAGCAGACCAGGGAAAACCACAGATACG.

This clone was recorded many times. The read ends 3 residues shy of where the CDR3 ends; the end is completed using the germline J gene. The chain carries TRBV7-8 and TRBJ2-1; 10 bases fit TRBD2. Germline trimming cut 3 bases from V and 3 bases from J; bases unmatched to any gene: 5. CDR1 is SGHVS and CDR2 is FQNEAQ in the germline V gene. The CDR3 has 16 amino acids. CDR3 DNA, as far as it was read: TGTGCCAGCAGCTTCCACCAGCGGGGGGGCTACAATGAG. Residues: CASSFHQRGGYNE. The complete CDR3 protein is CASSFHQRGGYNEQFF.